This T cell receptor beta chain was captured by sequencing in a study of graft-versus-host responses after intestinal transplantation (dated by TCRdb to about 2021). Turning to the overall study: Recipients received multivisceral, liver-intestinal, or isolated intestinal transplants. Graft-versus-host and host-versus-graft alloreactive T cell clones were tracked in the graft, circulation and bone marrow after intestinal transplantation using bulk TCR-beta CDR3 sequencing. Instead of going to the commercial service, samples from a few later patients were sequenced in-house on an Illumina MiSeq and processed with MiXCR. Alloreactive clones were identified by sequencing pre-transplant mixed lymphocyte reaction products and comparing them with unstimulated pre-transplant donor and recipient T cells. A peak of at least 4% donor T cells among recipient peripheral blood mononuclear cells was the definition used for donor T cell macrochimerism. Every recipient was given anti-thymocyte globulin induction, then maintenance tacrolimus and steroids for about three years. The cohort enrolled 20 to 25 intestinal transplant recipients including one retransplant, and 3 patients lacking pretransplant specimens were excluded.

The method behind the library was the immunoSEQ multiplex PCR assay. For most patients, high-throughput TCR-beta CDR3 sequencing of genomic DNA was performed by Adaptive Biotechnologies. On the authors' methods: TCR sequencing data for approximately 17 patients were retrieved from Adaptive's ImmunoSEQ software; a few other patients were processed with MiXCR and VDJtools. CDR3 nucleotide sequences shared between donor and recipient were removed because the origin of such sequences could not be assigned. To be classed as alloreactive, a clone needed at least 2-fold expansion over unstimulated cells and a minimum CFSE-low frequency of 0.002% (template counts) or 0.001% (read counts). A clone was considered mappable if detected in the sequenced pre-transplant spleen, lymph node, or MLR CFSE-low populations of the donor or recipient. The cumulative frequency of alloreactive clones was calculated as a percentage of all sequences, weighted by copy number. TCRdb holds this immuneACCESS table with in-frame rearrangements only. Some clones are missing; in checked studies, unresolved V genes explain under half, and the rest has no known cause. Clone size and the V and J calls come from that table; the DNA yielded D and trimming. Within this sample are 40,000 or so clones, with approximately 89% of them counted one time only. Of the sample, around 6.8% falls within the top ten clones.

Blood samples were collected up to 4 times in the first month after transplant and then at least monthly when available. Turning to this clone: It lacks a known antigen. There are no base qualities to consult, and no much larger clone falls within one base.

Here is what the overall study found, with its caveats: Early after transplant, peak levels of circulating GvH clones were found to be associated with declines in HvG clones. GvH clones were detected in recipient bone marrow, and some appeared earlier in ileal mucosa or blood, consistent with an intestinal mucosal origin. Conclusions were limited by the relatively low number and heterogeneity of intestinal transplant patients. In patients with donor T cell macrochimerism, the allografts had high GvH to HvG T cell clonal ratios.

The sample consisted of PBMCs, taken almost 270 days after transplant. This clonotype was sampled from a human patient who received an intestinal transplant, so some T cells may come from the graft donor.

CDR3 protein: CASSESRDSYYGYTF. DNA sequence: TGCGCCAGCAGTGAGTCAAGGGACAGCTATTATGGCTACACCTTC. The sequence is built from TRBV10-1 and TRBJ1-2; TRBD1 fits 7 bases in the junction. Measured from the cysteine to the phenylalanine, the CDR3 is 15 residues long. Just CDR3 DNA is preserved here, 45 bases in frame from base 1. Trimming accounts for 0 bases at V and 5 bases at J, while the number of junction bases matched to no gene is 6. CDR1 and CDR2, per the germline V gene (reference sequence), are WNHNN and SYGVQD.